A single sample gave rise to the 15 T cell receptor beta chains below, sequenced in a study of cytomegalovirus exposure and HLA in healthy donors. The PCR ran on 60 Vbeta and 13 Jbeta primers. Sequencing was performed with immunoSEQ multiplex PCR; in TCRdb, only in-frame clones are kept and a portion is missing. The sample lists some 130,000 clones, 75% to 85% occurring once. Input material: PBMCs. Every receptor here comes from a woman aged 45-60 years in good health and CMV-seropositive.

The count of this clone is one. The rearrangement uses TRBV6-6 and TRBJ2-5, with 10 bases that match TRBD1. CDR1 and CDR2 from the germline V gene are MNHNY and SVGAGI (reference sequence). V lost 2 bases, J lost 5 bases, and 5 bases stayed unmatched. This CDR3 comprises 15 residues. The CDR3 spells CASSYPGQGVETQYF. CDR3 DNA: TGTGCCAGCAGTTACCCCGGACAGGGGGTTGAGACCCAGTACTTC.

The genes are TRBV7-9 and TRBJ2-2; TRBD1 matches 9 bases. This CDR3 has 16 amino acids. The V segment lost 4 bases and the J segment 1 base; nucleotides outside the gene matches: 4. CDR1 SEHNR and CDR2 FQNEAQ come from the germline V gene (reference sequence). DNA for the CDR3: TGTGCCAGCAGCTCAGGACAGGGGAAGAACACCGGGGAGCTGTTTTTT. This codes for CASSSGQGKNTGELFF.

The rearrangement links TRBV4-1 to TRBJ2-2, with 10 bases lining up with TRBD2. CDR3 length equals 18 residues. V lost 6 bases, J lost 1 base, and 11 bases stayed unmatched. The V gene's germline CDR1 is MGHRA and CDR2 YSYEKL. The CDR3 is CASRKSGRAVKNTGELFF. CDR3 DNA sequence: TGCGCCAGCAGAAAGAGCGGGAGGGCCGTTAAGAACACCGGGGAGCTGTTTTTT.

This clone has only one observation. The chain uses TRBV4-1 and TRBJ2-6; D not resolved. The CDR3 runs to 18 residues. Germline V CDR1 and CDR2: MGHRA, YSYEKL. V was clipped by 4 bases and J by 2 bases, with 18 bases between them. The CDR3 bases are TGCGCCAGCAGCCCCCTCATGATCCTGGTAGCTGGGGCCAACGTCCTGACTTTC. Translating it yields CASSPLMILVAGANVLTF.

V is TRBV15 and J is TRBJ1-5; unclear D gene. Germline V gene data show CDR1 as LNHNV and CDR2 as YYDKDF (reference sequence). The CDR3 is 14 amino acids. Trimming took off 3 bases at V and 0 bases at J, with 6 bases between the two ends. The chain's CDR3 is CATSRDYSNQPQHF. CDR3 nucleotides: TGTGCCACCAGCAGGGACTATAGCAATCAGCCCCAGCATTTT.

This clone was seen only once. The V gene is TRBV5-1, the J gene TRBJ1-2, with 12 bases fitting TRBD1. The germline V gene encodes CDR1 SGHRS and CDR2 YFSETQ. The length of the CDR3 is 14 residues. Losses at the gene ends were 4 bases for V and 8 bases for J; bases not matched to a gene: 6. The DNA of the CDR3 is TGCGCCAGCAGCCGGGGACAGGGGGCGGAGGGCTACACCTTC. Translating it yields CASSRGQGAEGYTF.

For the CDR3, the DNA is TGTGCCACTCGACAGGGGGGACAGCCCCAGCATTTT. Residues: CATRQGGQPQHF. The gene calls are TRBV10-3 and TRBJ1-5; 9 bases fit TRBD1. The J segment lost 7 bases and the V segment lost 10 bases, leaving 5 bases of the junction unmatched. Germline assignment: CDR1 ENHRY and CDR2 SYGVKD. CDR3 length: 12 amino acids.

The chain couples TRBV4-3 to TRBJ2-7; 12 nucleotides align to TRBD2. Germline V lookup: CDR1 LGHNA, CDR2 YSLEER. V shed 1 base and J 2 bases; nucleotides not matched to a gene: 0. The CDR3 is 15 residues long. The CDR3 nucleotides read TGCGCCAGCAGCCAAGGACTAGCGGGGGCCTACGAGCAGTACTTC. Protein sequence: CASSQGLAGAYEQYF.

The table lists this clone with a few counts. The V and J genes are TRBV28 and TRBJ2-2; 9 bases align to TRBD2. CDR1 and CDR2 (germline): MDHEN, SYDVKM. The length of the CDR3 is 16 residues. V shed 3 bases and J 5 bases; nucleotides not matched to a gene: 7. The CDR3 protein is CASSFLAGVRTGELFF. CDR3 DNA sequence: TGTGCCAGCAGTTTCTTAGCGGGAGTTAGAACCGGGGAGCTGTTTTTT.

The genes are TRBV5-4 and TRBJ2-1, with 10 nucleotides matching TRBD2. Germline trimming cut 3 bases from V and 4 bases from J; bases unmatched to any gene: 4. CDR1 and CDR2 (germline): SGHNT, YYREEE (reference sequence). The CDR3 length is 15 residues. For the CDR3, the DNA is TGTGCCAGCAGCTCAGCGGGGGGGCAATACAATGAGCAGTTCTTC. Translation: CASSSAGGQYNEQFF.

The gene calls are TRBV4-1 and TRBJ2-1; 11 positions agree with TRBD2. V shed 3 bases and J 7 bases; nucleotides not matched to a gene: 11. CDR3 length equals 17 residues. Germline V gene sequence: CDR1 MGHRA, CDR2 YSYEKL. The DNA of the CDR3 is TGCGCCAGCAGCCAGCGACTAGCGGGGCTTGTGGGTAATGAGCAGTTCTTC. Translation gives CASSQRLAGLVGNEQFF.

V and J are TRBV2 and TRBJ2-1; perhaps TRBD1 as D (6 bases). Deletions cut 7 bases from V and 12 bases from J, with 19 bases between. This CDR3 contains 13 residues. Germline V gene lookup returns CDR1 SNHLY and CDR2 FYNNEI. The CDR3 here is CASNWGRGGLQFF. The CDR3, as DNA: TGTGCCAGCAATTGGGGCAGGGGCGGGCTGCAGTTCTTC.

The rearrangement uses TRBV29-1 and TRBJ2-7; D is possibly TRBD2 (6 bases). Germline V gives CDR1 SQVTM, CDR2 ANQGSEA. The CDR3 is 11 amino acids. V lost 4 bases to trimming and J lost 5 bases, with 9 bases between them. The CDR3 DNA is TGCAGCGTTGGAGCTAGCGACGAGCAGTACTTC. It translates to CSVGASDEQYF.

The chain employs TRBV7-2 and TRBJ2-4; D is unclear. Germline lookup yields CDR1 SGHTA and CDR2 FQGNSA. V lost 2 bases and J lost 0, with 8 bases in between. The CDR3 length is 15 residues. CDR3 in amino acids: CASSLQDSAKNIQYF. CDR3 coding DNA: TGTGCCAGCAGCTTACAAGACTCAGCCAAAAACATTCAGTACTTC.

This clone was observed a handful of times. The V and J genes are TRBV25-1 and TRBJ1-2; 7 bases match TRBD1. The CDR3 loop spans 14 amino acids. The germline gives CDR1 MGHDK, CDR2 SYGVNS. The junction had 7 bases not matched to a gene; V was cut back by 5 bases and J by 4 bases. The CDR3 nucleotides are TGTGCCAGCAGTAAGGGGGCGGCTGGCTATGGCTACACCTTC. The encoded protein is CASSKGAAGYGYTF.